This entry concerns a single T cell receptor (beta chain). Its cognate antigen is unknown. No infections or other immune events were documented during collection. The record originates from a study of identifying expanded T cells in peripheral blood. The V end was cut by 0 bases, the J end by 6 bases, with 3 bases between. The CDR3 contains 12 residues. Germline V gene data show CDR1 as LGHNA and CDR2 as YNFKEQ. The protocol was immunoSEQ multiplex PCR, while the TCRdb copy is restricted to in-frame clones and leaves out a portion. The sample lists 55,000 to 75,000 clones, around 87% occurring once. General observations from the study: Technical replicates showed roughly 1.2 changed clones; two weeks roughly 16; four weeks 19. Clone count variance between roughly 2-week samples rose with total template count.

This clonotype was sampled from a person aged 18 to 75 in good health. The V and J genes are TRBV4-2 and TRBJ1-5, with D unresolved. The specimen was blood. CDR3 residues: CASSQDFQPQHF. CDR3 sequence (DNA): TGTGCCAGCAGCCAAGATTTTCAGCCCCAGCATTTT.